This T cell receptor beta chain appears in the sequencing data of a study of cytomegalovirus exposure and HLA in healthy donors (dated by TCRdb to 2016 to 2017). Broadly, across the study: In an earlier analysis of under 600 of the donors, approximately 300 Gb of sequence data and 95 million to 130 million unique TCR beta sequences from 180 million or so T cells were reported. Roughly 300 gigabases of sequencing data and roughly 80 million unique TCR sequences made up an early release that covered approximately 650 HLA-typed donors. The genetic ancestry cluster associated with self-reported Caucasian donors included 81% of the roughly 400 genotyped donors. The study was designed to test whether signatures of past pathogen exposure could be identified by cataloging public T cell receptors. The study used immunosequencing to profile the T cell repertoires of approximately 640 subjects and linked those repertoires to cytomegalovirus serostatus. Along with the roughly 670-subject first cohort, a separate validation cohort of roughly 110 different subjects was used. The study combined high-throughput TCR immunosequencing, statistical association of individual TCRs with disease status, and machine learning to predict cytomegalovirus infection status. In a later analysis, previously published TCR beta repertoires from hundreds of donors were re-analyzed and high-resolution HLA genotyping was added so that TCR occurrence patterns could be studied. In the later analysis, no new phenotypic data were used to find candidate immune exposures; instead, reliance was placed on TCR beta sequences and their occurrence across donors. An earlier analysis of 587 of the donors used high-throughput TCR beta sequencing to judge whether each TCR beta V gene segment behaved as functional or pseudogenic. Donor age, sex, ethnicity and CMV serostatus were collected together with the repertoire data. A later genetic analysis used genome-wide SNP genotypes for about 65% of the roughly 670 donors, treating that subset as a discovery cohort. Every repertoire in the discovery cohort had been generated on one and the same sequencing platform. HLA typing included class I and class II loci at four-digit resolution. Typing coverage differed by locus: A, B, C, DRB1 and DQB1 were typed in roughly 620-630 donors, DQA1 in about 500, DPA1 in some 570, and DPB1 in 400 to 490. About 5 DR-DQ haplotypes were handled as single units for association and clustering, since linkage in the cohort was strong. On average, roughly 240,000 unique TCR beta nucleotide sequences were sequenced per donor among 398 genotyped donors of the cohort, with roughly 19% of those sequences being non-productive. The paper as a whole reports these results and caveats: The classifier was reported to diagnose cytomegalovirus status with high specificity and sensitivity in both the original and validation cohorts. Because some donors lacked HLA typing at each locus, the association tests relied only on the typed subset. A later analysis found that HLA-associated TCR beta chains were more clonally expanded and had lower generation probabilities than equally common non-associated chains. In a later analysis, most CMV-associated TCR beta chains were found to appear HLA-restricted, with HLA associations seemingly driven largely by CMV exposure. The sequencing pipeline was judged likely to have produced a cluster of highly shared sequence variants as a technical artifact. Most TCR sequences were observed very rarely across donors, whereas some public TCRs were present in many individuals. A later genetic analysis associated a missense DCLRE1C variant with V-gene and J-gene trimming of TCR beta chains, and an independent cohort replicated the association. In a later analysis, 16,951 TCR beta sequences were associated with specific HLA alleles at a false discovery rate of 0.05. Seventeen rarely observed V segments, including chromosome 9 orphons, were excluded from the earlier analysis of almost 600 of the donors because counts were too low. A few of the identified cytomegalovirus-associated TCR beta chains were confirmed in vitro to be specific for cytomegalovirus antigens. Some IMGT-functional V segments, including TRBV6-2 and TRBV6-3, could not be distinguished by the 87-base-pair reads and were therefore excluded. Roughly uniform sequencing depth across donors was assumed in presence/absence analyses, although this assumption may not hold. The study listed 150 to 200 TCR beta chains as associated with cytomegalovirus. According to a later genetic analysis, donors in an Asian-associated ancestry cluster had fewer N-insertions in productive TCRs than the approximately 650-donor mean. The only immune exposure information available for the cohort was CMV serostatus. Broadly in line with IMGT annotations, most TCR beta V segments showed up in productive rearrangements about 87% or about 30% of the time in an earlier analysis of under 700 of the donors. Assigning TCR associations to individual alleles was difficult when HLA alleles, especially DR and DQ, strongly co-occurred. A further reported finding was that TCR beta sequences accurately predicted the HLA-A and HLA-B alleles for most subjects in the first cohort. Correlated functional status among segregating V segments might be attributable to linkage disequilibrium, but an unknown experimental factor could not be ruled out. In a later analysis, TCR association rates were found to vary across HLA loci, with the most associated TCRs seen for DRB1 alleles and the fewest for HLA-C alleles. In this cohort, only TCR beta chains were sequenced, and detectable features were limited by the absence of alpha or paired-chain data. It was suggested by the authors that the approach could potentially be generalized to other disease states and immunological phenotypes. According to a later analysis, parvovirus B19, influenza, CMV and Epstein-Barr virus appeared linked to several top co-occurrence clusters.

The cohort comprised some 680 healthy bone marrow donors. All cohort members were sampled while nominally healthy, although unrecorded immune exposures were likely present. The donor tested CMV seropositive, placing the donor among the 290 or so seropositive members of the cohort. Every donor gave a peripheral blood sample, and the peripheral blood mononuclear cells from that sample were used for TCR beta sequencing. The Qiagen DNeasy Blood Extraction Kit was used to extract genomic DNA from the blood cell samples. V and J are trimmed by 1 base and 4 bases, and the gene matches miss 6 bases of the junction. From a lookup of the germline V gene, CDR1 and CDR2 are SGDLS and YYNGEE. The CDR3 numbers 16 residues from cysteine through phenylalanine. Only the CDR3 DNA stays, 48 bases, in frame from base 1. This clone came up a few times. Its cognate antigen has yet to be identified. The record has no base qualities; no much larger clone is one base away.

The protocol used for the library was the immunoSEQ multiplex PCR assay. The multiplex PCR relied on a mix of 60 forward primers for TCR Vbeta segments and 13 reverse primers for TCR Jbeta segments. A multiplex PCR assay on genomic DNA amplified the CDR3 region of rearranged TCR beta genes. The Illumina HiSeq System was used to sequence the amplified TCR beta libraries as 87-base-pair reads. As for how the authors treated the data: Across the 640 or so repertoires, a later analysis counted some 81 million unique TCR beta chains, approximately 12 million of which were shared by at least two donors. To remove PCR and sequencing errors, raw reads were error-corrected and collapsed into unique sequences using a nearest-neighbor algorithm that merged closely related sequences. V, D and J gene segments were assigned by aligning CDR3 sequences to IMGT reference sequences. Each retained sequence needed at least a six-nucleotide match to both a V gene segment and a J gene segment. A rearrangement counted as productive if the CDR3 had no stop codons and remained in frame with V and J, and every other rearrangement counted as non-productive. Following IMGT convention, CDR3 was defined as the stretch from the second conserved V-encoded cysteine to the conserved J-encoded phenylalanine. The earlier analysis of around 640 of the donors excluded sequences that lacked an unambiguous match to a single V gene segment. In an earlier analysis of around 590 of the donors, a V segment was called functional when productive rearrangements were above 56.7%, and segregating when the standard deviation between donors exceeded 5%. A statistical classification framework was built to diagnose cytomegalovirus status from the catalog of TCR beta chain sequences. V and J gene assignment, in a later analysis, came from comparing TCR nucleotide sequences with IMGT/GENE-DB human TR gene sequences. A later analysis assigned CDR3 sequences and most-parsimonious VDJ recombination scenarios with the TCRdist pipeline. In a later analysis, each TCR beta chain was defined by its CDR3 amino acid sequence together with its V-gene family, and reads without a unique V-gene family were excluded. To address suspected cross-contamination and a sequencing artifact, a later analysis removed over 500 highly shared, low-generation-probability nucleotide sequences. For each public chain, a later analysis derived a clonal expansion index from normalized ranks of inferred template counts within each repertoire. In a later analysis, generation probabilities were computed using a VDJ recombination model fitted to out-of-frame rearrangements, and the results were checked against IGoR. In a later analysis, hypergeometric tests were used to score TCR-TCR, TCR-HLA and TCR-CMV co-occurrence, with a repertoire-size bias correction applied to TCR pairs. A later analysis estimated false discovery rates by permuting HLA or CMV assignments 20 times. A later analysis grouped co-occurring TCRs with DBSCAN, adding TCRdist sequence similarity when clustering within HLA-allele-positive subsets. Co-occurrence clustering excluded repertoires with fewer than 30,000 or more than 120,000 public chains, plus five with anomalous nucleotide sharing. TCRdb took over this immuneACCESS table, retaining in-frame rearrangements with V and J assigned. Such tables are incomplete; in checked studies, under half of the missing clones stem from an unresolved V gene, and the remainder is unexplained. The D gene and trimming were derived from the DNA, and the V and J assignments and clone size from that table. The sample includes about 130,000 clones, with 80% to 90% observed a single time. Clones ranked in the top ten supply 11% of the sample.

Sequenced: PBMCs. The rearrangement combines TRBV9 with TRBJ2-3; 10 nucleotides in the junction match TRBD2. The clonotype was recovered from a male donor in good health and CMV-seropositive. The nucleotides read TGTGCCAGCAGCGTACTGAGCGGGAGGGTCGCAGATACGCAGTATTTT. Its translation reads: CASSVLSGRVADTQYF.